This is a list of T cell receptor beta chains from one sample in a study of OX40 agonist ivuxolimab in advanced cancers. TCRdb keeps only in-frame clones here, not all; method: immunoSEQ multiplex PCR. Of tens of thousands of clones listed, about 90% are singletons. Sequenced material: CD4+ or CD8+ T cells sorted from blood, taken in a trial of the OX40 agonist ivuxolimab. These receptors were collected from an adult with an advanced solid tumor such as melanoma, head and neck, liver or kidney cancer. Both conserved end residues are part of each CDR3. D genes are given only for firm matches. Clone sizes are given selectively: once, few, many, or a class where the clone is expanded.

>TRBV10-1|TRBJ1-4|.|.
TGCGCCAGCAGTTCCCAGGTGGGAGCTAATGAAAAACTGTTTTTT
CASSSQVGANEKLFF
>TRBV10-3|TRBJ2-5|.|.
TGTGCCATCAGTGGGTGGCAGGACCAAGAGACCCAGTACTTC
CAISGWQDQETQYF
>TRBV19|TRBJ2-7|TRBD1|.
TGTGCCAGTAGTCCGGGACAGGCGACCTACGAGCAGTACTTC
CASSPGQATYEQYF
>TRBV14|TRBJ2-1|.|.
TGTGCCAGCAGCCAAGGGGGATATGAGCAGTTCTTC
CASSQGGYEQFF
>TRBV4-2|TRBJ2-1|.|.
TGTGCCAGCAGCCAAGATCGGGCGGGCCTCAATGAGCAGTTCTTC
CASSQDRAGLNEQFF
>TRBV7-2|TRBJ2-7|TRBD2|.
TGTGCCAGCAGCCCTACTAGCGGGACCTACGAGCAGTACTTC
CASSPTSGTYEQYF
>TRBV5-1|TRBJ2-2|.|.
TGCGCCAGCAGCTTGGGTTCAGCGCAACTAGGGTCGAACACCGGGGAGCTGTTTTTT
CASSLGSAQLGSNTGELFF
>TRBV28|TRBJ1-5|.|few
TGTGCCAGCAGTCGGGGGCGCGGGTCGGGGGAGCCCCAGCATTTT
CASSRGRGSGEPQHF
>TRBV18|TRBJ2-7|TRBD2|.
TGTGCCAGCTCACCAATTGGACTAGCGAACTACGAGCAGTACTTC
CASSPIGLANYEQYF
>TRBV28|TRBJ2-7|TRBD2|.
TGTGCCAGCAGTTCCCCAGGCGGGAGTCAAAAGTCCTACGAGCAGTACTTC
CASSSPGGSQKSYEQYF
>TRBV27|TRBJ1-1|.|few
TGTGCCAGCAGTTACAGGGAGGGCACTGAAGCTTTCTTT
CASSYREGTEAFF
>TRBV7-2|TRBJ1-4|TRBD1|.
TGTGCCAGCAGGTTAACAGGGGGCGCGAACACTAATGAAAAACTGTTTTTT
CASRLTGGANTNEKLFF
>TRBV18|TRBJ1-1|.|.
TGTGCCAGCCAACCGCCGGGGGTAACTGAAGCTTTCTTT
CASQPPGVTEAFF
>TRBV5-4|TRBJ2-7|TRBD2|.
TGTGCCAGCAGCTTGGACGAAGCGGGAGGGCCTGGGCAGTACTTC
CASSLDEAGGPGQYF
>TRBV5-1|TRBJ2-7|.|.
TGCGCCAGCAGCTTGGAGGCGGGACCGTGGAACGAGCAGTACTTC
CASSLEAGPWNEQYF
>TRBV14|TRBJ1-2|.|.
TGTGCCAGCAGCCCCGCGAGCAACCTCAACTATGGCTACACCTTC
CASSPASNLNYGYTF
>TRBV19|TRBJ1-1|.|.
TGTGCCAGTAGACTTACCCTGAGAACTGAAGCTTTCTTT
CASRLTLRTEAFF
>TRBV19|TRBJ1-5|.|.
TGTGCCAGTAGGTTAAGCTGGAGCAATCAGCCCCAGCATTTT
CASRLSWSNQPQHF
>TRBV5-1|TRBJ2-5|.|.
TGCGCCAGCAGCCCAGGCGATGGAGAGACCCAGTACTTC
CASSPGDGETQYF
>TRBV7-9|TRBJ1-4|.|.
TGTGCCAGCAGCAACCGACAATTCACTAATGAAAAACTGTTTTTT
CASSNRQFTNEKLFF
>TRBV10-3|TRBJ2-3|.|.
TGTGCCATCAGTGAGAGGGGCGGGAAGGCTGGGTCAGATACGCAGTATTTT
CAISERGGKAGSDTQYF
>TRBV15|TRBJ2-7|.|.
TGTGCCACCAGCAGAGAAGGGCCCCCCACCTACGAGCAGTACTTC
CATSREGPPTYEQYF
>TRBV18|TRBJ2-3|.|once
TGTGCCAGCTCACCCAGTCAACCTATGAATACAGATACGCAGTATTTT
CASSPSQPMNTDTQYF
>TRBV2|TRBJ2-7|.|.
TGTGCCAGCAGTGTCGGGGAAACCTACGAGCAGTACTTC
CASSVGETYEQYF
>TRBV27|TRBJ2-1|TRBD2|.
TGTGCCAGCAGTTCCCCTATACACGCGCTAGCGGGATCTAATGAGCAGTTCTTC
CASSSPIHALAGSNEQFF
>TRBV11-2|TRBJ2-5|.|.
TGTGCCAGCAGCTCACCCGGGGGCCTCGGGGTCGGGGAGACCCAGTACTTC
CASSSPGGLGVGETQYF
>TRBV9|TRBJ2-3|.|.
TGTGCCAGCAGCGTAGGAGCGCCCGATACGCAGTATTTT
CASSVGAPDTQYF
>TRBV5-3|TRBJ2-5|.|few
TGTGCCAGAAGCTTGGTTATCCCTTCGCGGGGTGGGGAGACCCAGTACTTC
CARSLVIPSRGGETQYF
>TRBV5-1|TRBJ2-5|.|.
TGCGCCAGCAGCCGACAGTCCCACCAAGAGACCCAGTACTTC
CASSRQSHQETQYF
>TRBV10-3|TRBJ2-3|TRBD2|.
TGTGCCACCGGGCTAGCGGGAGGGTCCACAGATACGCAGTATTTT
CATGLAGGSTDTQYF